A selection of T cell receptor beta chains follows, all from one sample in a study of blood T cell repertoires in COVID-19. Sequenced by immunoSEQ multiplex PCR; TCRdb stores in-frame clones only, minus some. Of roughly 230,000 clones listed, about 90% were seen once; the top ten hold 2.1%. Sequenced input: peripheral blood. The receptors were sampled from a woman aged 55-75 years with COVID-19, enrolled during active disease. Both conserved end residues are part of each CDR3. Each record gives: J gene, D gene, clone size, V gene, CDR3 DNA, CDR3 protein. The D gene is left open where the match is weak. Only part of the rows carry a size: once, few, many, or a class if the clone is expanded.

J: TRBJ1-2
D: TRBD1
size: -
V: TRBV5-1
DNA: TGCGCCAGCAGCTTGTCCGGGACAGGTGATTGGCGTGGCTACACCTTC
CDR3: CASSLSGTGDWRGYTF

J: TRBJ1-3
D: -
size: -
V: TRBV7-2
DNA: TGTGCCAGCACCAACTTTCGATCTAAGAACACCATATATTTT
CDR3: CASTNFRSKNTIYF

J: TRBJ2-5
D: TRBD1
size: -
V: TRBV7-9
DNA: TGTGCCAGCAGCTTAGCGCTGGACAGGGTGAGAGAGACCCAGTACTTC
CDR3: CASSLALDRVRETQYF

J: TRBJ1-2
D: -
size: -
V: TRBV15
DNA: TGTGCCACCAGCAGAGCTTCAGGAGGCTACACCTTC
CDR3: CATSRASGGYTF

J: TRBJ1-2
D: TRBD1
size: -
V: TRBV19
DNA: TGTGCCAGTAGTACTCGGACAGGGACAGTCTATGGCTACACCTTC
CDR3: CASSTRTGTVYGYTF

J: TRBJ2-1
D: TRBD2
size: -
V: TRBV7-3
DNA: TGTGCCAGCAGCTTAGGAAGGGCCGGGACTATATATGAGCAGTTCTTC
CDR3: CASSLGRAGTIYEQFF

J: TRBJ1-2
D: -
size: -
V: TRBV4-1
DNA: TGCGCCAGCAGCGCTTATGCCGGACAAAACTATGGCTACACCTTC
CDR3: CASSAYAGQNYGYTF

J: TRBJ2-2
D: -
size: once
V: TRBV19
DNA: TGTGCCATTCCCCAGGGAACCGGGGAGCTGTTTTTT
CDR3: CAIPQGTGELFF

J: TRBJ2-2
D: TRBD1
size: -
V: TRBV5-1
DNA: TGCGCCAGCAGCCTGACGGGACAGGAAAGATCCGGGGAGCTGTTTTTT
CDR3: CASSLTGQERSGELFF

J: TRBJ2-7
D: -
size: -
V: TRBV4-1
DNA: TGCGCCAGCATGCCGGGACCGGGGGCCTACGAGCAGTACTTC
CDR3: CASMPGPGAYEQYF

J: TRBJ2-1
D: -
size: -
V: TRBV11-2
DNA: TGTGCCAGCAGCTTAGCCAGGGGAGTCTACAATGAGCAGTTCTTC
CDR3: CASSLARGVYNEQFF

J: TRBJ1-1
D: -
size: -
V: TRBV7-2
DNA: TGTGCCAGCAGCTTACAGCTGTCGCGGACTGAAGCTTTCTTT
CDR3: CASSLQLSRTEAFF

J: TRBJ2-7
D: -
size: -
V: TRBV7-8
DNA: TGTGCCAGCAGCTCCATTACAGGAATTCAAGGCGAGCAGTACTTC
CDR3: CASSSITGIQGEQYF

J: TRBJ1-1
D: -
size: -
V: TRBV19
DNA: TGTGCCAGTAGTATCCGGGAAGAAGCTTTCTTT
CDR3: CASSIREEAFF

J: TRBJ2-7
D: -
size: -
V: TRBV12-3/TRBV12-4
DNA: TGTGCCAGCAGTTTCGGGGGGCATTACGAGCAGTACTTC
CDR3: CASSFGGHYEQYF

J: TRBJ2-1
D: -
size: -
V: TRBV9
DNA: TGTGCCAGCAGCCCTCACGCTAACAATGAGCAGTTCTTC
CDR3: CASSPHANNEQFF

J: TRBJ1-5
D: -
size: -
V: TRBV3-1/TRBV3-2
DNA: TGTGCCAGCAGCCAGACCAGGGGTCAGCCCCAGCATTTT
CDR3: CASSQTRGQPQHF

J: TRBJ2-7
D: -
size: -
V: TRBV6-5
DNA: TGTGCCAGCAGTCGCCTACCCTACGAGCAGTACTTC
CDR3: CASSRLPYEQYF

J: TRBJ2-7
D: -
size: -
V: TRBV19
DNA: TGTGCCAGTAGTCTGAGAAGCTACTACGAGCAGTACTTC
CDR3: CASSLRSYYEQYF

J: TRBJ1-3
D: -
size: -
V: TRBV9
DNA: TGTGCCAGCAGCGTAGTATCCGCAGACACCATATATTTT
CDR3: CASSVVSADTIYF

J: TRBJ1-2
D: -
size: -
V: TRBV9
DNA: TGTGCCAGCAGCGCGACAGCGTGGAGCTATGGCTACACCTTC
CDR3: CASSATAWSYGYTF

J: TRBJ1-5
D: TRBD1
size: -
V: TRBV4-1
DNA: TGCGCCAGCAGCCGGGTCTGGGACAGAGCTAATCAGCCCCAGCATTTT
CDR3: CASSRVWDRANQPQHF

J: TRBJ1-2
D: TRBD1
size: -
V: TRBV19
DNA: TGTGCCAGTAGAGGGGACAGGGGTCTTGGAGGCTACACCTTC
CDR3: CASRGDRGLGGYTF

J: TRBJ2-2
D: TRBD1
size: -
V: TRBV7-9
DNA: TGTGCCAGCAGCTGGAAGGGACAGAACACCGGGAAGCTGTTTTTT
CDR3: CASSWKGQNTGKLFF

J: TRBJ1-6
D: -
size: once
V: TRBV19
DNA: TGTGCCAGTAGTATGGGCTCGGATTATTCACCCCTCCACTTT
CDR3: CASSMGSDYSPLHF

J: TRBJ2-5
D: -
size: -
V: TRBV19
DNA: TGTGCCAGTAGTATAAGCTGGGAGACCCAGTACTTC
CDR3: CASSISWETQYF

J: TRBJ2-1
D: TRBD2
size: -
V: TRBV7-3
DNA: TGTGCCAGCAGCACTAGCGGGGGGCGGTTCAATGAGCAGTTCTTC
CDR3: CASSTSGGRFNEQFF

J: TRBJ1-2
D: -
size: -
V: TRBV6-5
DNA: TGTGCCAGCAGGTGGGGCAGATCCCCTTTGGGCTACACCTTC
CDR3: CASRWGRSPLGYTF

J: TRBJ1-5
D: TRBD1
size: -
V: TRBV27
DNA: TGTGCCAGCAGCTCCGGGACAGGGAGCAATCAGCCCCAGCATTTT
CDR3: CASSSGTGSNQPQHF